Reported below is one T cell receptor (beta chain). The RNA, roughly 0.5 to 1 ug, was put through reverse transcription using random hexamers. TCR beta CDR3 was amplified by immunoSEQ multiplex PCR. This amplification extended across 54 Vbeta and 13 Jbeta segments. MiXCR was run by TCRdb on the immunoSEQ multiplex PCR reads, yielding one entry per CDR3 protein. This sample carries about 110,000 distinct CDR3 sequences, about 95% of them seen once, and the ten largest clones take more than 0.095%. The entry originates in a study of CD8 T cells in Susac syndrome. V lost 3 bases, J lost 5 bases, and 11 bases lay in between. The CDR3 is 13 residues long. CDR1 and CDR2 (germline): SEHNR, FQNEAQ (reference sequence). High-throughput TCR beta sequencing covered peripheral CD8+ and CD4+ T cells. CD8+ and CD4+ T cells were negatively isolated; TEMRA cells were FACS-enriched.

The specimen was CD4+ T cells from PBMCs. This receptor was obtained from a human donor in good health. The rearrangement uses TRBV7-9 and TRBJ2-7, with D perhaps TRBD2 (5 bases). Here the CDR3 reads CASSLGVRDEQYF. In DNA, the CDR3 is TGTGCCAGCAGCTTGGGAGTGAGGGACGAGCAGTACTTC.